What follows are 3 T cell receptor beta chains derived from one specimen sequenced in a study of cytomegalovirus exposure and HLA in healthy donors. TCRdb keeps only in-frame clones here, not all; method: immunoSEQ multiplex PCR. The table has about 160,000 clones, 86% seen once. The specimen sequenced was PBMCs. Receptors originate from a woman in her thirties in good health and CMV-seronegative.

The CDR3 protein is CSVGGQGKDQPQHF. CDR3 nucleotides: TGCAGCGTTGGGGGACAGGGGAAGGATCAGCCCCAGCATTTT. The rearrangement uses TRBV29-1 and TRBJ1-5, with 10 bases aligning to TRBD1. Germline lookup yields CDR1 SQVTM and CDR2 ANQGSEA. The V segment lost 4 bases and the J segment 5 bases; nucleotides outside the gene matches: 5. The CDR3 extends over 14 amino acids.

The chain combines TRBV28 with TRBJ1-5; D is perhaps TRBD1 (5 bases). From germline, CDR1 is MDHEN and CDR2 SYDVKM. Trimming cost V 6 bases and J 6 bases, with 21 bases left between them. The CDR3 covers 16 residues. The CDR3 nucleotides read TGTGCCAGCAGACCCAGGAGGGCGCGGGGCACTCAGCCCCAGCATTTT. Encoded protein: CASRPRRARGTQPQHF.

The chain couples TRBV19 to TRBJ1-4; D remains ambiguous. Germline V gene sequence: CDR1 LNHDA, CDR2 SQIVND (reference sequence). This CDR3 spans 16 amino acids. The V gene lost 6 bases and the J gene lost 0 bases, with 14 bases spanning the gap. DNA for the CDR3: TGTGCCAGTAGGAACAATAAGGGTTCAACTAATGAAAAACTGTTTTTT. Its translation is CASRNNKGSTNEKLFF.